The clone carrying this TCR beta chain has a handful of counts. These data are taken from a study of T-cell memory formation after mild COVID-19. With constant-segment primers, 5'RACE yielded cDNA libraries of TCR alpha and TCR beta that carried sample barcodes and UMIs. TCRdb re-analysed the 5' RACE reads in MiXCR, keeping a single row per CDR3 protein. The repertoire includes roughly 250,000 distinct CDR3 sequences, over 15% of them detected once, and 20% to 25% sits in the top ten. The length of the CDR3 is 15 residues. CDR1 MNHEY and CDR2 SMNVEV come from the germline V gene (reference sequence). V trimming: 6 bases; J trimming: 2 bases; junction bases outside the gene matches: 5.

The chain recombines TRBV27 with TRBJ2-2, with 8 nucleotides matching TRBD1. Source material: PBMCs or a T cell subset sorted from them (not recorded which). This TCR was sampled from a man aged 18 to 30 who had mild COVID-19 (a few samples of this study predate the infection). Cell type and time point are not known. The CDR3 protein is CASRQGARNTGELFF. In nucleotides, the CDR3 is TGTGCCAGCAGGCAGGGGGCACGAAACACCGGGGAGCTGTTTTTT.